Listed here is a single TCR beta chain. The data were taken from a study of blood T cell repertoires in COVID-19. Here immunoSEQ multiplex PCR was the method, and the copy in TCRdb shows in-frame clones only, minus some. The sample gives around 120,000 clones, 60% to 85% of which show up once; over 2% is in the top ten. V shed 3 bases and J shed 6 bases, with 11 bases lying between them. The germline CDR1 and CDR2 sequences are LGHDT and YNNKEL (reference sequence). The CDR3 extends over 14 amino acids. The receptor comes from a man between 65 and 80 years old with acute or convalescent COVID-19. V gene TRBV3-1 (or the pseudogene TRBV3-2) combines with J gene TRBJ1-4, with D possibly being TRBD1 (6 bases). Sequencing was carried out using peripheral blood. Here the CDR3 reads CASSQRRGYEKLFF. Written as DNA, the CDR3 is TGTGCCAGCAGCCAGCGCAGGGGATATGAAAAACTGTTTTTT.